The clone carrying this T cell receptor beta chain occurred a few times. The antigen is undetermined. These data belong to a study of T cells after yellow fever vaccination. Looking at the study overall: SMART-Seq v4 Ultra Low Input prepared the low-cell-number fractions.

The CDR3 runs 13 residues. Germline V CDR1 and CDR2: SGHTA, FQGNSA. With 5 bases removed from V and 5 bases from J, the gap between germline ends came to 12 bases. Study-level points and caveats: A faster peak, day 5 versus 15, was reached by the weaker secondary response. Abundant bulk-derived clonotypes could contaminate FACS-sorted repertoires. The booster saw the reappearance of most primary-vaccination clones (around 96% CD4, around 88% CD8).

From the 5' RACE reads, TCRdb called clonotypes with MiXCR, one entry per CDR3 protein. The data show around 250,000 distinct CDR3 sequences, less than 9% seen once. Sequences were derived from CD4+ T cells sorted from PBMCs, sampled 15 days after the yellow fever booster vaccination. This receptor was obtained from a man between 25 and 39 years old who received the YFV17D yellow fever vaccine. The gene calls are TRBV7-2 and TRBJ2-5, with unresolved D. The CDR3 loop reads CASSRIRFETQYF. CDR3 coding DNA: TGTGCCAGCAGCCGGATCCGGTTTGAGACCCAGTACTTC.